This passage covers 19 T cell receptor beta chains from one sample sequenced in a study of shared clonotypes between healthy human individuals. Assay: immunoSEQ multiplex PCR; the TCRdb copy retains only in-frame clones and omits some. Among under 750,000 clones listed, approximately 77% were seen once. Input material: memory CD4+ T cells sorted from blood. The subset: CD45RA-negative fraction. The receptors were sampled from a woman aged 25 to 39 in good health.

CDR3 residues: CASSLGSRRDYTGELFF. DNA for the CDR3: TGTGCCAGCAGCTTAGGGTCCCGCAGGGACTACACCGGGGAGCTGTTTTTT. The chain employs TRBV5-4 and TRBJ2-2; tentative D call: TRBD2 (6 bases). The CDR3 has 17 residues. V was trimmed by 2 bases and J by 3 bases, leaving 17 bases between them. CDR1 is SGHNT and CDR2 is YYREEE in the germline V gene (reference sequence).

This clone has just one count. This chain uses TRBV5-5 with TRBJ2-6, with D unclear. The CDR3 extends over 13 amino acids. The germline gives CDR1 SGHKS, CDR2 YYEKEE (reference sequence). Deletions cut 8 bases from V and 1 base from J, with 7 bases between. CDR3 bases: TGTGCCAGTCGGAATTCTGGGGCCAACGTCCTGACTTTC. Translating gives CASRNSGANVLTF.

This clone has just a few counts. V and J are TRBV29-1 and TRBJ2-7; 10 bases are shared with TRBD1. CDR3 length: 13 residues. Germline V CDR1 and CDR2: SQVTM, ANQGSEA. With 6 bases clipped from V and 3 bases from J, the junction kept 5 bases outside the gene matches. The CDR3 here is CSVFGQGDYEQYF. CDR3 nucleotides: TGCAGCGTCTTTGGACAGGGGGACTACGAGCAGTACTTC.

This chain connects TRBV7-9 to TRBJ2-5, with unresolved D. The V end lost 1 base, the J end lost 2 bases, and 14 bases lay between the germline ends. Germline loops: CDR1 SEHNR, CDR2 FQNEAQ (reference sequence). The CDR3 is 16 residues long. CDR3 region: CASSLGAGPLQETQYF. CDR3 bases: TGTGCCAGCAGCTTAGGAGCAGGTCCATTACAAGAGACCCAGTACTTC.

The V call is TRBV2, the J call TRBJ2-7; 9 bases fit TRBD1. The germline CDR1 and CDR2 sequences are SNHLY and FYNNEI. J lost 1 base, V lost 6 bases, and 7 bases had no gene match. CDR3 size: 15 residues. The CDR3 sequence: CASRSSGTGSYEQYF. The DNA of the CDR3 is TGTGCCAGCAGGTCTTCCGGGACAGGGTCCTACGAGCAGTACTTC.

This rearrangement joins TRBV2 to TRBJ2-7, with 10 bases matching TRBD1. Losses at the gene ends were 10 bases for V and 1 base for J; bases not matched to a gene: 19. The germline V gene encodes CDR1 SNHLY and CDR2 FYNNEI. CDR3 length: 18 amino acids. The DNA for the CDR3 is TGTGCCATTAGGAGGGGACAGGGGCTCTCCCTCCCATCCTACGAGCAGTACTTC. Translating it yields CAIRRGQGLSLPSYEQYF.

This clone has more than one count but fewer than ten. V usage is TRBV5-1 and J usage is TRBJ1-1; 8 bases map to TRBD1. Trimming cost V 6 bases and J 4 bases; bases outside gene matches: 8. The CDR3 is 14 residues long. Germline V gene lookup returns CDR1 SGHRS and CDR2 YFSETQ. Written as DNA, the CDR3 is TGCGCCAGCATGGGGGGACAGGAGGGCACTGAAGCTTTCTTT. Translation: CASMGGQEGTEAFF. The full variable domain, its missing parts supplied by reference TRBV5-1 and TRBJ1-1, is KAGVTQTPRYLIKTRGQQVTLSCSPISGHRSVSWYQQTPGQGLQFLFEYFSETQRNKGNFPGRFSGRQFSNSRSEMNVSTLELGDSALYLCASMGGQEGTEAFFGQGTRLTVV.

This chain connects TRBV28 to TRBJ2-2, with D uncertain. Germline CDR1 reads MDHEN; CDR2 reads SYDVKM. Deletions cut 3 bases from V and 2 bases from J, with 10 bases between. There are 15 residues in the CDR3. The CDR3 DNA reads as TGTGCCAGCAGTTTCCGAACAGCAAACACCGGGGAGCTGTTTTTT. Translation gives CASSFRTANTGELFF.

V gene TRBV2 combines with J gene TRBJ1-1; D is unresolved. Germline lookup yields CDR1 SNHLY and CDR2 FYNNEI. Deletions cut 5 bases from V and 7 bases from J, with 20 bases between. This CDR3 spans 15 amino acids. CDR3 sequence reads: CASSSNGLPVVEAFF. CDR3 nucleotides: TGTGCCAGCAGTTCAAACGGCCTCCCCGTCGTTGAAGCTTTCTTT. The full variable domain, completed using reference TRBV2 and TRBJ1-1, is EPEVTQTPSHQVTQMGQEVILRCVPISNHLYFYWYRQILGQKVEFLVSFYNNEISEKSEIFDDQFSVERPDGSNFTLKIRSTKLEDSAMYFCASSSNGLPVVEAFFGQGTRLTVV.

On this clone: It may be a read error: a sequence one base away is much more abundant. The same CDR3 is also encoded by other DNA sequences in this sample. The chain joins TRBV7-3 to TRBJ2-1, with a tentative D call TRBD1 (5 bases). CDR1 and CDR2 (germline): SGHTA, FQGTGA. The CDR3 extends over 13 amino acids. V lost 4 bases and J lost 4, with 8 bases in between. The DNA of the CDR3 is TGTGCCAGCAGCTCCGACAGATACAATGAGCAGTTCTTC. Translating it yields CASSSDRYNEQFF.

The CDR3 here is CASSLGGAQGNTIYF. For the CDR3, the DNA is TGTGCCAGCAGCTTAGGGGGGGCGCAGGGTAACACCATATATTTT. The genes are TRBV7-6 and TRBJ1-3; TRBD1 is a possible D gene (6 bases). The CDR3 sequence is 15 residues long. V was cut by 1 base and J by 7 bases, with 14 bases left in between. Germline V gene sequence: CDR1 SGHVS, CDR2 FNYEAQ. The full variable domain, rest sourced from reference TRBV7-6 and TRBJ1-3, is GAGVSQSPRYKVTKRGQDVALRCDPISGHVSLYWYRQALGQGPEFLTYFNYEAQQDKSGLPNDRFSAERPEGSISTLTIQRTEQRDSAMYRCASSLGGAQGNTIYFGEGSWLTVV.

This chain joins TRBV28 and TRBJ2-4, with 8 positions matching TRBD2. CDR3 length: 13 amino acids. The V gene's germline CDR1 is MDHEN and CDR2 SYDVKM. The junction had 0 bases not matched to a gene; V was cut back by 2 bases and J by 6 bases. The CDR3: CASSLAGGNIQYF. The CDR3, as DNA: TGTGCCAGCAGTTTAGCGGGAGGAAACATTCAGTACTTC.

The chain joins TRBV5-1 to TRBJ2-3, with TRBD1 identical over 11 bases. CDR1 and CDR2 from the germline V gene are SGHRS and YFSETQ. The CDR3 consists of 16 residues. The V and J ends lost 2 bases and 4 bases, in that order; junction bases with no gene match: 6. CDR3 region: CASSFVGQGASDTQYF. The CDR3 DNA reads as TGCGCCAGCAGCTTTGTAGGACAGGGGGCCTCAGATACGCAGTATTTT.

The sample holds one count of this clone. The genes are TRBV15 and TRBJ2-1, with D possibly matching TRBD1 (5 bases). Germline assignment: CDR1 LNHNV and CDR2 YYDKDF (reference sequence). This CDR3 contains 16 residues. V was clipped by 0 bases and J by 0 bases, with 9 bases between them. The CDR3 nucleotides read TGTGCCACCAGCAGAGACGCAGGGCGCTCCTACAATGAGCAGTTCTTC. Its translation is CATSRDAGRSYNEQFF.

The V and J genes are TRBV5-6 and TRBJ2-1; TRBD2 agrees at 7 bases. From germline, CDR1 is SGHDT and CDR2 YYEEEE. The CDR3 has 19 amino acids. The V gene end was trimmed by 0 bases and the J gene end by 5 bases; junction bases not matched to a gene: 17. The chain's CDR3 is CASSLEGSRLAEYNNEQFF. The CDR3 DNA reads TGTGCCAGCAGCTTGGAGGGGTCTAGGCTAGCGGAATATAACAATGAGCAGTTCTTC.

The gene calls are TRBV6-1 and TRBJ2-1; D gene uncertain. This CDR3 has 12 residues. Germline CDR1 reads MNHNS; CDR2 reads SASEGT. V dropped 4 bases and J dropped 9 bases, with 10 bases sitting between them. CDR3 coding DNA: TGTGCCAGCAGTGTGATTGCGGTTGAGCAGTTCTTC. Translation: CASSVIAVEQFF.

V usage is TRBV19 and J usage is TRBJ2-7; TRBD2 matches 8 bases. V gave up 3 bases and J gave up 4 bases; unmatched junction bases: 2. The CDR3 is made up of 13 amino acids. Germline-derived CDR1 and CDR2 are LNHDA and SQIVND (reference sequence). In nucleotides, the CDR3 is TGTGCCAGTAGTATTACTAGCGGTTACGAGCAGTACTTC. Translated, it gives CASSITSGYEQYF.

This clone has only one observation. The chain carries TRBV7-6 and TRBJ2-7; D is unclear. The CDR3 is 13 amino acids. V lost 4 bases and J 3 bases, leaving 10 bases between the germline ends. Germline CDR1 SGHVS, CDR2 FNYEAQ. In nucleotides, the CDR3 is TGTGCCAGCAGCTCCCAGGACGGCTACGAGCAGTACTTC. Amino acids: CASSSQDGYEQYF.

This clone occurred a few times. Different DNA sequences within this sample yield the same CDR3. The chain combines TRBV28 with TRBJ2-5, with D possibly being TRBD2 (6 bases). The CDR3 has 14 residues. V was pared by 6 bases and J by 2 bases, with 13 bases between. Germline CDR1 and CDR2: MDHEN and SYDVKM. The CDR3 is CASSPGGTQETQYF. DNA for the CDR3: TGTGCCAGCAGCCCCGGGGGAACGCAAGAGACCCAGTACTTC.